This entry describes one T cell receptor beta chain. What it binds is unknown. The V end was cut by 6 bases, the J end by 1 base, with 9 bases between. This CDR3 region has 12 residues. Germline V gene sequence: CDR1 SQVTM, CDR2 ANQGSEA. Generated by immunoSEQ multiplex PCR, the TCRdb table keeps only in-frame clones and is missing some. The sample has 40,000 to 60,000 clones; around nine tenths are singletons. The data were obtained in a study of OX40 agonist ivuxolimab in advanced cancers. Study background: Ivuxolimab, an antibody that agonizes OX40 (CD134), was administered to the patients. The dose-escalation group included hepatocellular carcinoma, melanoma, renal cell carcinoma and head and neck cancer. Study observations and caveats: In the expanded peripheral T cells, antigen specificity was never determined.

Samples were taken at baseline and on day 1 of cycles 4 and 7. This TCR came from an adult with an advanced solid tumor such as melanoma, head and neck, liver or kidney cancer. V gene TRBV29-1 combines with J gene TRBJ1-1; the D is unclear. This material consisted of CD4+ or CD8+ T cells sorted from blood, taken in a trial of the OX40 agonist ivuxolimab. The DNA for the CDR3 is TGCAGCGTGTTCGACACGAACACTGAAGCTTTCTTT. Protein sequence: CSVFDTNTEAFF.